A selection of T cell receptor beta chains follows, all from one sample in a study of persistence of HIV-infected CD4 T cells. Which antigens these TCRs recognize remains unknown. Generated by immunoSEQ multiplex PCR, the TCRdb table keeps only in-frame clones and is missing some. The data show tens of thousands of clones, with roughly 77% seen just once and about 1.8% held by the top ten. This sample comprised CD4+ T cells sorted from PBMCs after approximately 20-hour stimulation, obtained from a patient who received antiretroviral therapy. The receptors originated from an adult man with HIV who was CMV-seropositive. CDR3s include the opening cysteine and the closing phenylalanine or tryptophan. The D gene is left open where the match is weak. Where a row states a size, it is once, few, many or the class of an expanded clone; other rows omit it.

CDR3 DNA,CDR3 protein,V gene,D gene,clone size,J gene
TGTGCCAGCAGCCCCCGCGCAGTCTCTGGAAACACCATATATTTT,CASSPRAVSGNTIYF,TRBV3-1/TRBV3-2,.,.,TRBJ1-3
TGTGCCAGCAGCTCTAGGGACAGGGATTACCCAACCCTAAATCAGCCCCAGCATTTT,CASSSRDRDYPTLNQPQHF,TRBV7-8,TRBD1,few,TRBJ1-5
TGTGCCAGCAGCCCCGTGAGGGGGGATGGCTACACCTTC,CASSPVRGDGYTF,TRBV5-4,.,.,TRBJ1-2
TGTGCCAGTAAACCCGGAGGACAGTCTAGCAATCAGCCCCAGCATTTT,CASKPGGQSSNQPQHF,TRBV27,.,.,TRBJ1-5
TGTGCCATCAGTGAGGTTGAGACATTGGTCTACGAGCAGTACTTC,CAISEVETLVYEQYF,TRBV10-3,.,.,TRBJ2-7
TGTGCCAGTAGTATGGGACAGATTTCCTACGAGCAGTACTTC,CASSMGQISYEQYF,TRBV19,TRBD1,.,TRBJ2-7
TGTGCCACCAGTGATCACAGGGGGCAGGCTTTCTTT,CATSDHRGQAFF,TRBV24-1,TRBD1,once,TRBJ1-1
TGTGCCACCAGCAGAGATGGGAGGGATGGCTACACCTTC,CATSRDGRDGYTF,TRBV15,.,.,TRBJ1-2
TGCGCCAGCAATGACAGGGTGACCACCGGGGAGCTGTTTTTT,CASNDRVTTGELFF,TRBV10-2,TRBD1,.,TRBJ2-2
TGTGCCAGCAGTCCTGACAGGGCCCCCTACAATGAGCAGTTCTTC,CASSPDRAPYNEQFF,TRBV6-5,TRBD1,.,TRBJ2-1
TGTGCCAGCAGCTCGGGTAGGCGCTACGAGCAGTACTTC,CASSSGRRYEQYF,TRBV5-6,.,once,TRBJ2-7
TGTGCCAGCAGCCCGGACACGGGCTACACTGAAGCTTTCTTT,CASSPDTGYTEAFF,TRBV7-2,.,few,TRBJ1-1
TGTGCCAGTAGTATACAACCCCCAGGGCCACTCTCTGGGGCCAACGTCCTGACTTTC,CASSIQPPGPLSGANVLTF,TRBV19,.,.,TRBJ2-6
TGCAGCGTGCACCGGGACAGGGGGGTCAATCAGCCCCAGCATTTT,CSVHRDRGVNQPQHF,TRBV29-1,TRBD1,.,TRBJ1-5
TGTGCCAGCAGCCCTTCCGGGCCCTACGAGCAGTACTTC,CASSPSGPYEQYF,TRBV3-1/TRBV3-2,.,.,TRBJ2-7
TGTGCCACCAGCAGCAGGGGGCGACCTAATTCACCCCTCCACTTT,CATSSRGRPNSPLHF,TRBV15,TRBD1,.,TRBJ1-6
TGTGCCCTCCAGGGACAAGTTGAAGCTTTCTTT,CALQGQVEAFF,TRBV30,.,.,TRBJ1-1
TGTGCCAGCAGCTTACAGGGTAGCCCTGGAAACACCATATATTTT,CASSLQGSPGNTIYF,TRBV7-2,.,.,TRBJ1-3
TGTGCCAGCAGCCGAACAAAAGCCTACGAGCAGTACTTC,CASSRTKAYEQYF,TRBV6-5,.,.,TRBJ2-7
TGTGCCAGCAGCGAGACAGCCTACGAGCAGTACTTC,CASSETAYEQYF,TRBV7-9,.,.,TRBJ2-7
TGTGCCAGCAGCACGATTGGGACAGGGGCCAGAGGCTACACCTTC,CASSTIGTGARGYTF,TRBV5-5,TRBD1,few,TRBJ1-2
TGTGCCAGCATTCAAGACAGGGGGGAGACCCAGTACTTC,CASIQDRGETQYF,TRBV6-5,TRBD1,.,TRBJ2-5
TGTGCCAGCTCACCAACAGCGGGGACGGACAATGAGCAGTTCTTC,CASSPTAGTDNEQFF,TRBV18,TRBD2,.,TRBJ2-1
TGTGCCAGCAGTGAAGCAGGAACTTACGCAAGGCCCCAGCATTTT,CASSEAGTYARPQHF,TRBV2,.,.,TRBJ1-5
TGTGCCAGCAGCTCAAAAACCAGGGGGCTGAACACTGAAGCTTTCTTT,CASSSKTRGLNTEAFF,TRBV11-1,TRBD1,.,TRBJ1-1
TGTGCCAGCAGAATCAGTAGGGGACAGGGGGCATCTGAAGCTTTCTTT,CASRISRGQGASEAFF,TRBV28,TRBD1,once,TRBJ1-1
TGTGCCAGCAGTCGCGTTGGGGTGGGAGGGAACGAGCAGTACTTC,CASSRVGVGGNEQYF,TRBV27,TRBD2,.,TRBJ2-7
TGTGCCAGCAGAACTAGAGCCTCAGATACGCAGTATTTT,CASRTRASDTQYF,TRBV27,.,.,TRBJ2-3
TGTGCCAGCAAAGTGGGGGGAAAACTGTTTTTT,CASKVGGKLFF,TRBV2,.,.,TRBJ1-4
TGTGCCAGCTCGGCAGAGCGGGGAAGGGATACGCAGTATTTT,CASSAERGRDTQYF,TRBV2,TRBD2,.,TRBJ2-3
TGCGCCAGCAGCTTGGTGTGGGGGAACGCAGATACGCAGTATTTT,CASSLVWGNADTQYF,TRBV5-1,.,.,TRBJ2-3
TGTGCCAGCAGCCACAACCGGGGGACCGGGGAGCTGTTTTTT,CASSHNRGTGELFF,TRBV6-6,.,.,TRBJ2-2
TGCAGTGCTAGTCGGCGGCAGCCTTCACCCCTCCACTTT,CSASRRQPSPLHF,TRBV20-1,.,.,TRBJ1-6
TGTGCCAGCAGCCAACAACTCAATCAGCCCCAGCATTTT,CASSQQLNQPQHF,TRBV3-1/TRBV3-2,.,.,TRBJ1-5
TGTGCCAGCAGCCAAGTGGGGGGTCGCAATGAAAAACTGTTTTTT,CASSQVGGRNEKLFF,TRBV14,.,.,TRBJ1-4
TGTGCCAGCTCACCACTCCAGGATGGGTCGTACAATGAGCAGTTCTTC,CASSPLQDGSYNEQFF,TRBV18,.,.,TRBJ2-1
TGCGCCAGCAGCTTTCCAAGGGGCGATATGGACACTGAAGTTTTCTTT,CASSFPRGDMDTEVFF,TRBV5-1,.,.,TRBJ1-1
TGTGCCAGCAGCTCGGGGACAGGGGGAGAGACCCAGTACTTC,CASSSGTGGETQYF,TRBV7-9,TRBD1,few,TRBJ2-5
TGTGCCAGCAGCCCCGGGGGGGACCACAATGAGCAGTTCTTC,CASSPGGDHNEQFF,TRBV21-1,.,.,TRBJ2-1
TGTGCCAGCAGCAAAGATAAGGAATATGGCTACACCTTC,CASSKDKEYGYTF,TRBV21-1,.,.,TRBJ1-2
TGTGCCAGCAGCCCCCCTCCCGGCGGAAGCTCCTACAATGAGCAGTTCTTC,CASSPPPGGSSYNEQFF,TRBV3-1/TRBV3-2,.,.,TRBJ2-1
TGTGCCAGCAGTCAGGACAGGAGAGAAAACATTCAGTACTTC,CASSQDRRENIQYF,TRBV2,TRBD1,.,TRBJ2-4
TGTGCCAGTAGTATGAGGGATCGAGCTTCCGAGCAGTACTTC,CASSMRDRASEQYF,TRBV19,.,.,TRBJ2-7
TGTGCCAGCAGCCCGGGACAGCCCAATCAGCCCCAGCATTTT,CASSPGQPNQPQHF,TRBV16,TRBD1,.,TRBJ1-5
TGTGCCAGCAGCCTGACAGGGCGAAATTCACCCCTCCACTTT,CASSLTGRNSPLHF,TRBV3-1/TRBV3-2,TRBD1,.,TRBJ1-6
TGTGCCAGCAGGGGACAGGGAGCCGCCTACGAGCAGTACTTC,CASRGQGAAYEQYF,TRBV25-1,TRBD1,.,TRBJ2-7
TGTGCCAGCAGCTTGGACAGGGCCATCTCTGGCTACACCTTC,CASSLDRAISGYTF,TRBV5-4,.,.,TRBJ1-2
TGTGCCAGCAGCGTGGGGACAGACAATGAGCAGTTCTTC,CASSVGTDNEQFF,TRBV9,TRBD1,.,TRBJ2-1
TGCGCCAGCAGCCAAAAAACCGGGACTAGCGGCTACAATGAGCAGTTCTTC,CASSQKTGTSGYNEQFF,TRBV4-1,TRBD2,.,TRBJ2-1
TGTGCCTCCAGGAGGCCAGGGGGAAGAAATGAGCAGTTCTTC,CASRRPGGRNEQFF,TRBV19,TRBD1,.,TRBJ2-1
TGTGCCAGCTCCCCGACAACAGGGAGCTCCTACGAGCAGTACTTC,CASSPTTGSSYEQYF,TRBV18,.,.,TRBJ2-7
TGTGCCACCAGTGATTTGACCTACGAGCAGTACTTC,CATSDLTYEQYF,TRBV24-1,.,.,TRBJ2-7
TGTGCCACCAGTGATTGGAACAGGCGAGGGAATGAGCAGTTCTTC,CATSDWNRRGNEQFF,TRBV24-1,.,.,TRBJ2-1
TGTGCCAGCAGCTTAGGACAGAACACTGAAGCTTTCTTT,CASSLGQNTEAFF,TRBV7-9,.,few,TRBJ1-1
TGCGCCAGCAGCCAAGGGGACGGGAGGGATGAGCAGTTCTTC,CASSQGDGRDEQFF,TRBV4-1,TRBD2,.,TRBJ2-1